Listed below are T cell receptor beta chains from one sample, sequenced in a study of blood T cell repertoires in COVID-19. Assay used: immunoSEQ multiplex PCR; TCRdb lists only in-frame clones, some missing. Altogether some 300,000 clones are present, about nine tenths being singletons, with the ten largest covering approximately 6.5%. Sequencing used peripheral blood. The receptors were gathered from a woman between 45 and 60 years old with COVID-19, enrolled during active disease. CDR3s include the opening cysteine and the closing phenylalanine or tryptophan. A D gene is named only where the DNA matches it firmly. Clone size is stated in some rows and not others, as once, few, many or a class when expanded.

V	J	D	size	DNA	CDR3
TRBV9	TRBJ2-5	NA	NA	TGTGCCAGCAGCAGAGCTGGAGGAGGGGGCCAAGGGACCCAGTACTTC	CASSRAGGGGQGTQYF
TRBV10-1	TRBJ2-2	NA	NA	TGCGCCAGCAGTCATGAAGGCAGGGCGGCCGGGGAGCTGTTTTTT	CASSHEGRAAGELFF
TRBV9	TRBJ2-5	TRBD1	NA	TGTGCCAGCAGCGACACCGGGACAGGGATTTTCCAAGAGACCCAGTACTTC	CASSDTGTGIFQETQYF
TRBV6-5	TRBJ1-6	NA	NA	TGTGCCAGCAGTTACTCGAGGCAGGGCTTGGTTTCACCCCTCCACTTT	CASSYSRQGLVSPLHF
TRBV6-5	TRBJ1-4	NA	NA	TGTGCCAGCACGGGAGGGGGAGCAACTAATGAAAAACTGTTTTTT	CASTGGGATNEKLFF
TRBV2	TRBJ2-1	NA	NA	TGTGCCAGCACCTTCGGACTGACACCCTACAATGAGCAGTTCTTC	CASTFGLTPYNEQFF
TRBV9	TRBJ2-5	NA	NA	TGTGCCGGTACTAGCAGGGAGACCCAGTACTTC	CAGTSRETQYF
TRBV7-8	TRBJ2-2	NA	NA	TGTGCCAGCAGCCCGACAGCAAAGGGCACCGGGGAGCTGTTTTTT	CASSPTAKGTGELFF
TRBV7-9	TRBJ1-2	NA	NA	TGTGCCAGCAGCTTAGTTCTTGGCAGTCGGGGTGGCTACACCTTC	CASSLVLGSRGGYTF
TRBV18	TRBJ2-1	TRBD2	NA	TGTGCCAGCTCACCACAGGGACTAGCGGTAAATGAGCAGTTCTTC	CASSPQGLAVNEQFF
TRBV6-5	TRBJ2-1	NA	NA	TGTGCCAGCAGTTACGTCCCTGGCACCAATGAGCAGTTCTTC	CASSYVPGTNEQFF
TRBV13	TRBJ2-3	TRBD1	NA	TGTGCCAGCAGCCCCACCGGGACAGGGGTGTTAGATACGCAGTATTTT	CASSPTGTGVLDTQYF
TRBV30	TRBJ1-2	NA	NA	TGTGCCTGGACTTTCCCGACAGTTAACTATGGCTACACCTTC	CAWTFPTVNYGYTF
TRBV7-2	TRBJ2-3	NA	NA	TGTGCCAGCAGCTTAGCGCTCTCGTTCGGGGATACGCAGTATTTT	CASSLALSFGDTQYF
TRBV6-5	TRBJ1-2	NA	NA	TGTGCCAGCAGGCCGGGGGACTGGGCGAATGGCTACACCTTC	CASRPGDWANGYTF
TRBV9	TRBJ2-1	TRBD1	NA	TGTGCCAGCAGCGTAACGACAGGGGGCGGGGTTTATGAGCAGTTCTTC	CASSVTTGGGVYEQFF
TRBV19	TRBJ2-1	NA	NA	TGTGCCAGTCTTTCTAGGGGCTACAATGAGCAGTTCTTC	CASLSRGYNEQFF
TRBV24-1	TRBJ2-5	TRBD2	NA	TGTGCCACCAGTGATAGCGGGAGGGAGACCCAGTACTTC	CATSDSGRETQYF
TRBV5-1	TRBJ2-1	TRBD2	NA	TGCGCCAGCAGCTTGGGTTGGGAGGGGAAGCAGTTCTTC	CASSLGWEGKQFF
TRBV15	TRBJ2-7	TRBD2	NA	TGTGCCACCAGCAGGGGAGGGACCCCCTCCTACGAGCAGTACTTC	CATSRGGTPSYEQYF
TRBV11-2	TRBJ1-1	NA	NA	TGTGCCAGCAGCTACAACAGGAACACTGAAGCTTTCTTT	CASSYNRNTEAFF
TRBV10-3	TRBJ1-6	NA	NA	TGTGCCATCAGTGAGAGCGGGCAGACCGATGGTTCACCCCTCCACTTT	CAISESGQTDGSPLHF
TRBV29-1	TRBJ2-2	NA	NA	TGCAGCGCCGAGGGGGTTCGTAGCACCGGGGAGCTGTTTTTT	CSAEGVRSTGELFF
TRBV5-5	TRBJ2-3	NA	NA	TGTGCCAGCAGCTTGGCCCCTCCAGCAGATACGCAGTATTTT	CASSLAPPADTQYF
TRBV6-6	TRBJ2-7	TRBD2	NA	TGTGCCAGCAGTTACCCGGGACTAGCGGGGACCGAGCAGTACTTC	CASSYPGLAGTEQYF
TRBV7-9	TRBJ1-4	TRBD1	NA	TGTGCCAGCAGCTTATCTGGACAGGGTGCTAATGAAAAACTGTTTTTT	CASSLSGQGANEKLFF
TRBV19	TRBJ2-2	TRBD2	NA	TGTGCCAGTAGTATAAATTGGTTGACTAGCGGGAGTTTTGCCGGGGAGCTGTTTTTT	CASSINWLTSGSFAGELFF
TRBV5-5	TRBJ2-5	TRBD2	NA	TGTGCCAGCAGCTTAACCGCTAGCGGTGGGGAGACCCAGTACTTC	CASSLTASGGETQYF
TRBV3-1/TRBV3-2	TRBJ2-6	TRBD1	NA	TGTGCCAGCAGCCGAATTCCGGGACAGGGGGATGGGGCCAACGTCCTGACTTTC	CASSRIPGQGDGANVLTF
TRBV30	TRBJ2-1	TRBD2	NA	TGTGCCTGGAGCCCGGGACTAGCGGGTGATGAGCAGTTCTTC	CAWSPGLAGDEQFF
TRBV6-1	TRBJ1-5	NA	NA	TGTGCCAGCAGTGATTACAGCAAGCCTTCTCAGGCCCAGCATTTT	CASSDYSKPSQAQHF
TRBV6-2/TRBV6-3	TRBJ2-1	NA	few	TGTGCCAGCAGTTACCCAGGGGGAGGGCAGTTCTTC	CASSYPGGGQFF
TRBV29-1	TRBJ2-7	NA	NA	TGCAGCGTTGAGAGCGGAACGGAGCAGTACTTC	CSVESGTEQYF
TRBV4-2	TRBJ2-7	TRBD2	NA	TGTGCCAGCAGCCAAGATAGGGCTAGCGGGCAAGAGTACTTC	CASSQDRASGQEYF
TRBV27	TRBJ2-3	TRBD2	NA	TGTGCCAGCAGTTTAGCTAGCGGGAGCACAGATACGCAGTATTTT	CASSLASGSTDTQYF
TRBV27	TRBJ1-1	TRBD1	NA	TGTGCCAGCAGACCTCCACCCGGGACAGGCTTCATGAACACTGAAGCTTTCTTT	CASRPPPGTGFMNTEAFF
TRBV6-4	TRBJ1-5	NA	NA	TGTGCCAGCAGTGACTCTCGGCGTGGGGGCGCAAATCAGCCCCAGCATTTT	CASSDSRRGGANQPQHF
TRBV6-4	TRBJ1-5	NA	NA	TGTGCCAGCAGAAAGAGACAGCCTAATGGCAATCAGCCCCAGCATTTT	CASRKRQPNGNQPQHF
TRBV5-4	TRBJ1-2	TRBD1	NA	TGTGCCAGCAAGGGACAGGGGGCATATCTCTATGGCTACACCTTC	CASKGQGAYLYGYTF
TRBV27	TRBJ2-7	NA	NA	TGTGCCAGCAGCTGGGGCGCCGAGCAGTACTTC	CASSWGAEQYF
TRBV27	TRBJ2-4	NA	NA	TGTGCCAGCAGCGTATTAGCCAAAAACATTCAGTACTTC	CASSVLAKNIQYF
TRBV6-5	TRBJ2-3	TRBD2	NA	TGTGCCAGCAGCGCCGCCCGGGGAGGGCCTTGGTATTTT	CASSAARGGPWYF
TRBV11-3	TRBJ2-1	TRBD2	NA	TGTGCCAGCAGCTTAGGTGGCGGGAGGGCCAATGAGCAGTTCTTC	CASSLGGGRANEQFF
TRBV19	TRBJ2-1	TRBD2	NA	TGTGCCAGTAGCACGACTAGCGGGATCTACAATGAGCAGTTCTTC	CASSTTSGIYNEQFF
TRBV21-1	TRBJ2-5	NA	NA	TGTGCCAGCAGCCGCAAACTAGCGGGACAAGACTCCCAAGAGACCCAGTACTTC	CASSRKLAGQDSQETQYF
TRBV19	TRBJ2-7	TRBD2	NA	TGTGCCAGTAGTTCACAGGGACTAGCGGGAGGAGAGCAGTACTTC	CASSSQGLAGGEQYF
TRBV6-5	TRBJ2-7	NA	NA	TGTGCCAGCAGGGCAACCGGGTCTAGAGGCGAGCAGTACTTC	CASRATGSRGEQYF
TRBV16	TRBJ1-1	NA	few	TGTGCCAGCAGCCAAAGGGGGAACACTGAAGCTTTCTTT	CASSQRGNTEAFF
TRBV3-1/TRBV3-2	TRBJ1-2	TRBD1	NA	TGTGCCAGCAGCCAAGATAAAGCAGGGGGCCATGGCTACACCTTC	CASSQDKAGGHGYTF
TRBV11-2	TRBJ2-1	TRBD2	NA	TGTGCCAGCAGCTTGGACGGACTAGAATACAATGAGCAGTTCTTC	CASSLDGLEYNEQFF
TRBV6-2/TRBV6-3	TRBJ2-1	NA	NA	TGTGCCAGCAGTTACCTCGACTTGCTGAGCTCCTACAATGAGCAGTTCTTC	CASSYLDLLSSYNEQFF